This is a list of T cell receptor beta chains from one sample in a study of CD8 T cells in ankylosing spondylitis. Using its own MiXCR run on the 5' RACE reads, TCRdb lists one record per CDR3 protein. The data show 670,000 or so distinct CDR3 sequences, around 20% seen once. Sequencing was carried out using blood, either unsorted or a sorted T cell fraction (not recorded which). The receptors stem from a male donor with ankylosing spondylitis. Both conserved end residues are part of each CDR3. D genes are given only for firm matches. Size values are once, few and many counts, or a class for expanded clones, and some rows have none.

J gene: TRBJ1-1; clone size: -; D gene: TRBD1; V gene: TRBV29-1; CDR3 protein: CSVRTGSTEAFF; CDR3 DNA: TGCAGCGTTCGGACAGGGAGCACTGAAGCTTTCTTT
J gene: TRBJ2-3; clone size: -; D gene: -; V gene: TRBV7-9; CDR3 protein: CASSIRPDRSLTDTQYF; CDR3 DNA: TGTGCCAGCAGTATCCGGCCGGACCGGTCCCTCACAGATACGCAGTATTTT
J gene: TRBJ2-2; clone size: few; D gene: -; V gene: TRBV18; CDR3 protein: CASGPFVPAGELFF; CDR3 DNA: TGTGCCAGCGGGCCGTTTGTTCCCGCCGGGGAGCTGTTTTTT
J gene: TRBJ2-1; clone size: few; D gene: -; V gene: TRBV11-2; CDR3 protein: CASSPDTVWRDQKDNEQFF; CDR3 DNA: TGTGCCAGCAGCCCCGACACCGTGTGGCGGGACCAGAAGGACAATGAGCAGTTCTTC
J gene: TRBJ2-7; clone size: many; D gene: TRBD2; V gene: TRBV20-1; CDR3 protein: CSARVAGAQEGYEQYF; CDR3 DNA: TGCAGTGCTAGAGTTGCGGGAGCGCAAGAGGGATACGAGCAGTACTTC
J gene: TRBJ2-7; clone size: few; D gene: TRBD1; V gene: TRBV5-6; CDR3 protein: CASRPTGLSAESSYEQYF; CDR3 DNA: TGTGCCAGCAGGCCGACAGGGTTATCGGCCGAATCCTCCTACGAGCAGTACTTC
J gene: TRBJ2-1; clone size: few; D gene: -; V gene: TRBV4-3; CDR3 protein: CASSQLRTGYNEQFF; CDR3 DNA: TGCGCCAGCAGCCAACTGCGCACAGGGTACAATGAGCAGTTCTTC
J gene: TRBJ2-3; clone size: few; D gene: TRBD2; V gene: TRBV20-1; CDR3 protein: CSARDEASGESDTQYF; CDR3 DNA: TGCAGTGCTAGAGATGAGGCTAGCGGGGAGTCAGATACGCAGTATTTT
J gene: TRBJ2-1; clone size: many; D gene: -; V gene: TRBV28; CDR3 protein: CASSLTGEYNEQFF; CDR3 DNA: TGTGCCAGCAGTTTAACGGGGGAGTACAATGAGCAGTTCTTC
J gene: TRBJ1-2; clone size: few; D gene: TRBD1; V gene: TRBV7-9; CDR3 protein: CASSRGTEFGYTF; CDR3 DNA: TGTGCCAGCAGCCGAGGGACAGAATTTGGCTACACCTTC
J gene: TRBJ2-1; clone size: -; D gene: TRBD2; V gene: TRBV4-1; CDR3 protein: CASSQESAGAGNEQFF; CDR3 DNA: TGCGCCAGCAGCCAAGAATCAGCGGGAGCCGGCAATGAGCAGTTCTTC
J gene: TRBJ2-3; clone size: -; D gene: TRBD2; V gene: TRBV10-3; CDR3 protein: CAISSGGAATDTQYF; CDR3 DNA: TGTGCCATCAGTAGCGGGGGAGCAGCGACAGATACGCAGTATTTT
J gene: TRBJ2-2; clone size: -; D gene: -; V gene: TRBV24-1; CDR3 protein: CATSATANTGELFF; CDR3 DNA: TGTGCCACCAGTGCGACAGCGAACACCGGGGAGCTGTTTTTT
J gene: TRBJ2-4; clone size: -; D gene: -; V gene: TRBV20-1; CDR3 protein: CSARDPRGFNIQYF; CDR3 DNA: TGCAGTGCTAGAGACCCGCGCGGCTTCAACATTCAGTACTTC
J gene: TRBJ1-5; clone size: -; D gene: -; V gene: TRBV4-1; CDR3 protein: CASSPDGGGNSNQPQHF; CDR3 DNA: TGCGCCAGCAGCCCCGACGGAGGGGGGAATAGCAATCAGCCCCAGCATTTT
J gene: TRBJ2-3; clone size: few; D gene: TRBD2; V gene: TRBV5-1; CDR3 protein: CASSRTSGGPDTQYF; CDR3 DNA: TGCGCCAGCAGCAGGACTAGCGGTGGCCCAGATACGCAGTATTTT
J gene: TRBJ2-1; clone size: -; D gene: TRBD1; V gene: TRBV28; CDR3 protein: CASSIQGGLYNEQFF; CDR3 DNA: TGTGCCAGCAGCATACAGGGGGGCCTCTACAATGAGCAGTTCTTC
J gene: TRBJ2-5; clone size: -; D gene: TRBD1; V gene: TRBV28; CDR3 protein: CASSPQGGKRNRDF; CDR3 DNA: TGTGCCAGCAGCCCACAGGGGGGTAAACGGAATAGGGACTTC
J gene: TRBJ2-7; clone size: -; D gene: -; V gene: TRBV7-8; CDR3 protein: CASSDGQSYEQYF; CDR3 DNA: TGTGCCAGCAGCGATGGACAGAGCTACGAGCAGTACTTC
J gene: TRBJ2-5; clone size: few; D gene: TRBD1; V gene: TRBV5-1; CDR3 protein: CASTSQGAKETQYF; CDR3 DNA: TGCGCCAGCACCTCACAGGGGGCAAAAGAGACCCAGTACTTC
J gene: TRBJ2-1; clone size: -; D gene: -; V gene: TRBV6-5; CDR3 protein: CASSFRDSTYNEQFF; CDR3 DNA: TGTGCCAGCAGTTTCCGGGACTCAACTTACAATGAGCAGTTCTTC
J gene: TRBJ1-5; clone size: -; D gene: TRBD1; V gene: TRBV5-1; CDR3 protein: CASSGGTGGQPQHF; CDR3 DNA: TGCGCCAGCAGCGGGGGGACAGGGGGTCAGCCCCAGCATTTT
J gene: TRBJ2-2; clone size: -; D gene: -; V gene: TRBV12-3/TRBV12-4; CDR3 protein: CASSLATYSPTGELFF; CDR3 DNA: TGTGCCAGCAGTTTGGCAACCTATAGCCCGACCGGGGAGCTGTTTTTT
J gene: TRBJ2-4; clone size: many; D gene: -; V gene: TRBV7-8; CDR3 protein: CASSLGDYRGKNIQYF; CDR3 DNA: TGTGCCAGCAGCTTAGGTGACTATCGGGGCAAAAACATTCAGTACTTC